This TCR beta chain came from a study of T cell repertoires in cytomegalovirus infection. The V end lost 3 bases, the J end lost 4 bases, and 9 bases lay between the germline ends. The CDR3 consists of 13 residues. Germline V gene lookup returns CDR1 SGHTA and CDR2 FQGNSA. Via MiXCR, TCRdb re-called the reads, giving one row per CDR3 protein. The sample lists about 490,000 distinct CDR3 sequences, 26% occurring once. The chain recombines TRBV7-2 with TRBJ2-5, with D possibly TRBD1 on 6 matching bases. The specimen sequenced was PBMCs. The receptor's source is a human donor in good health (CMV status not recorded). Some clones in this sample may be carry-over from other donors' samples. The CDR3 spells CASSFSGVETQYF. In DNA, the CDR3 is TGTGCCAGCAGCTTCTCAGGGGTAGAGACCCAGTACTTC.